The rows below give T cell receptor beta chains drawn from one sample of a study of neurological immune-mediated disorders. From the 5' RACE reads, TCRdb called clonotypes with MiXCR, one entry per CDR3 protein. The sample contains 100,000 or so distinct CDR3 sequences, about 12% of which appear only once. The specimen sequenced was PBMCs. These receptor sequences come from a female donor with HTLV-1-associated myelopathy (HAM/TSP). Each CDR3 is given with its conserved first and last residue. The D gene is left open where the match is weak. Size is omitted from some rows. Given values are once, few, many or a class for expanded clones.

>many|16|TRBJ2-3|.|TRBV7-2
CASSLSRRWSTDTQYF
TGTGCCAGCAGTTTATCAAGGCGGTGGAGCACAGATACGCAGTATTTT
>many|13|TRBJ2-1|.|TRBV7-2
CASSPGHRDEQFF
TGTGCCAGCAGCCCCGGACACCGCGATGAGCAGTTCTTC
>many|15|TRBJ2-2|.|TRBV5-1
CASSTLKQNTGELFF
TGCGCCAGCAGCACCCTTAAGCAAAACACCGGGGAGCTGTTTTTT
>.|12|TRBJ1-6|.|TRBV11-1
CACSLGGSPLHF
TGTGCCTGCAGCTTAGGTGGCTCACCCCTCCACTTT
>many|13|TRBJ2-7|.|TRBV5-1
CASRAGVDYEQYF
TGCGCCAGCAGGGCAGGGGTTGACTACGAGCAGTACTTC
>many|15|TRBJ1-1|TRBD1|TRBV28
CASSTMTGINTEAFF
TGTGCCAGCAGCACGATGACAGGGATCAACACTGAAGCTTTCTTT
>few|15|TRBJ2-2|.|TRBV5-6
CASSLRLAHTGELFF
TGTGCCAGCAGCTTGAGGCTAGCCCACACCGGGGAGCTGTTTTTT
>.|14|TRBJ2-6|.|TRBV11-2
CATRRNSGANVLTF
TGTGCCACCCGACGGAACTCTGGGGCCAACGTCCTGACTTTC
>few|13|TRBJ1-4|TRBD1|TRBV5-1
CASSRTGNEKLFF
TGCGCCAGCAGCCGGACAGGGAATGAAAAACTGTTTTTT
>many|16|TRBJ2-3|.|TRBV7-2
CASSLAGTSSRDTQYF
TGTGCCAGCAGCTTAGCGGGTACTTCTAGCCGGGATACGCAGTATTTT
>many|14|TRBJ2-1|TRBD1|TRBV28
CASRTTHGTGGEFF
TGTGCCAGCAGGACGACCCACGGGACAGGGGGAGAGTTCTTC
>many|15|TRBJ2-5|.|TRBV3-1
CASSQESGSQETQYF
TGTGCCAGCAGCCAAGAGTCGGGATCCCAAGAGACCCAGTACTTC